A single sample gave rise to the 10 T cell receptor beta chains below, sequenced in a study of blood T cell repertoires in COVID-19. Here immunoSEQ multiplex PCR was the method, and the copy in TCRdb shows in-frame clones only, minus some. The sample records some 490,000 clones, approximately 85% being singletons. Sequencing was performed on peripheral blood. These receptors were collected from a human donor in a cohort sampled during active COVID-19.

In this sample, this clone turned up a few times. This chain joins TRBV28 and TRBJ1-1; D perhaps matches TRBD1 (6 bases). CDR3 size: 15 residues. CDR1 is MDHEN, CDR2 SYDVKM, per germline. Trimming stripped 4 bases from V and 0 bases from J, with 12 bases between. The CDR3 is CASSYYQGLNTEAFF. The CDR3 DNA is TGTGCCAGCAGTTACTACCAGGGGTTGAACACTGAAGCTTTCTTT.

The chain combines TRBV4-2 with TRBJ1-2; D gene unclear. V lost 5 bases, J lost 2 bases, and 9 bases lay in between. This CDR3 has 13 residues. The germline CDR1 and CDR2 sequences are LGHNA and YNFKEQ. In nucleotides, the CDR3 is TGTGCCAGCAGCACAACCAGGAACTATGGCTACACCTTC. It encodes CASSTTRNYGYTF.

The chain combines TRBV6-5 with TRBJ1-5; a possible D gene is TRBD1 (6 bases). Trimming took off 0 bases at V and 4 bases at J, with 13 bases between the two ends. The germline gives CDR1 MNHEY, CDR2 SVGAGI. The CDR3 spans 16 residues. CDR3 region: CASSYSPQGPNQPQHF. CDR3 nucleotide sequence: TGTGCCAGCAGTTACTCGCCCCAGGGGCCTAATCAGCCCCAGCATTTT.

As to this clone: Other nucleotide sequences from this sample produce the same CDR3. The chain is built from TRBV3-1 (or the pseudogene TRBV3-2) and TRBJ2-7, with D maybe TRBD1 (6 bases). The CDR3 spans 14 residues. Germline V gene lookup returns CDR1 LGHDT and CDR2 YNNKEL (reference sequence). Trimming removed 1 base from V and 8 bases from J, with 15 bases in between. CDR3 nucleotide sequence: TGTGCCAGCAGCCAAGTGGTGGTACAGGGACAGCAGTACTTC. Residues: CASSQVVVQGQQYF.

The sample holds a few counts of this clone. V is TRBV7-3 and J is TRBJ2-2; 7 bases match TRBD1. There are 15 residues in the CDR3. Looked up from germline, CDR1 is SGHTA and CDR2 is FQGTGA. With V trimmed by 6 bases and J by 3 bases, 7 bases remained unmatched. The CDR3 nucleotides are TGTGCCAGCAGTAAGGCAGGGGGTTACACCGGGGAGCTGTTTTTT. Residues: CASSKAGGYTGELFF.

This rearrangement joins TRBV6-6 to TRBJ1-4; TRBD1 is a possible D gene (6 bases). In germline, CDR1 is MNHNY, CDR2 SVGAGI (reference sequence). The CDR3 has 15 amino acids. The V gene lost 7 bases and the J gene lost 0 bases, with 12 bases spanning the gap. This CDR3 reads CASTLRGATNEKLFF. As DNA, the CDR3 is TGTGCCAGCACTCTCAGGGGTGCAACTAATGAAAAACTGTTTTTT.

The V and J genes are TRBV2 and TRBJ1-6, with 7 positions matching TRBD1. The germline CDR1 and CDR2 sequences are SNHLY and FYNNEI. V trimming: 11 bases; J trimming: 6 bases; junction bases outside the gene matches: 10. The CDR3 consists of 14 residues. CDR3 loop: CASLRDSINSPLHF. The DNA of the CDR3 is TGTGCCTCCCTCCGGGACAGCATTAATTCACCCCTCCACTTT.

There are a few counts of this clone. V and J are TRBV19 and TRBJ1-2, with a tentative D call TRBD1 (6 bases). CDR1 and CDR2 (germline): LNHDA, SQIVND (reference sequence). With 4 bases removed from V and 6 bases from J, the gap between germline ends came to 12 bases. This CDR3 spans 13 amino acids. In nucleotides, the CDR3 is TGTGCCAGTAGTAGAACCCACAGGGATGGCTACACCTTC. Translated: CASSRTHRDGYTF. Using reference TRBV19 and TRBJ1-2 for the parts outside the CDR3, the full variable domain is DGGITQSPKYLFRKEGQNVTLSCEQNLNHDAMYWYRQDPGQGLRLIYYSQIVNDFQKGDIAEGYSVSREKKESFPLTVTSAQKNPTAFYLCASSRTHRDGYTFGSGTRLTVV.

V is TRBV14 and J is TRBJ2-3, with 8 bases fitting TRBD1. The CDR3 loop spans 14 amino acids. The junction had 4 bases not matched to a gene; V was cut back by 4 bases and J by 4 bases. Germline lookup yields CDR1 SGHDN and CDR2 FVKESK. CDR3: CASSRDRGPDTQYF. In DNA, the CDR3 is TGTGCCAGCAGCCGTGACAGGGGCCCAGATACGCAGTATTTT. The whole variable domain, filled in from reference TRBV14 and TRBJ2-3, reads EAGVTQFPSHSVIEKGQTVTLRCDPISGHDNLYWYRRVMGKEIKFLLHFVKESKQDESGMPNNRFLAERTGGTYSTLKVQPAELEDSGVYFCASSRDRGPDTQYFGPGTRLTVL.

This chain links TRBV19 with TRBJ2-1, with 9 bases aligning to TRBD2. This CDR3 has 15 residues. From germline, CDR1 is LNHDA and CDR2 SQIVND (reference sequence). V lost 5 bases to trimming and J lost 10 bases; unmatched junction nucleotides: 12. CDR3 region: CASSGASGMDGEQFF. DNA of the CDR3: TGTGCCAGTAGTGGTGCTAGCGGGATGGACGGAGAGCAGTTCTTC.